This section outlines one T cell receptor beta chain sequence together with its context. The TCR beta profiling, which covered VDJ combination and CDR3 sequence, was carried out using genomic DNA as the template. MiXCR, applied by TCRdb to the reads, yields one record per CDR3 protein. The sample yields around 180,000 distinct CDR3 sequences, about 64% seen once. Germline CDR1 is LNHDA and CDR2 is SQIVND (reference sequence). The CDR3 runs 14 residues. The V segment lost 1 base and the J segment 6 bases; nucleotides outside the gene matches: 4. These data come from a study of CD8+CD57+ T cells in acquired aplastic anemia. Overall study context: Mean DNA quantity obtained from sorted CD4+ and CD8+ cells was about 3 ug.

The source of this sequence is a human donor in good health. The gene calls are TRBV19 and TRBJ2-3; 7 bases map to TRBD2. Material: sorted CD4+, CD8+, or CD8+CD57+ T cells (not recorded which) from PBMCs. CDR3: CASSIGTRGDTQYF. For the CDR3, the DNA is TGTGCCAGTAGTATAGGGACTAGGGGCGATACGCAGTATTTT.